These T cell receptor beta chains were read from a single sample in a study of blood T cell repertoires in COVID-19. Repertoires were generated with immunoSEQ multiplex PCR, while TCRdb's copy carries only in-frame clones and drops some. In the table there are about 260,000 clones, 86% of which are singletons. Sequencing used peripheral blood. The receptors stem from a man aged 35-49 years who had recovered from COVID-19. Each CDR3 is given with its conserved first and last residue. A D gene is named only where the DNA matches it firmly. Clone size, where shown, is once, few, many, or a class for clones that have expanded.

V gene,clone size,D gene,J gene,CDR3 DNA,CDR3 protein
TRBV18,.,TRBD1,TRBJ2-6,TGTGCCAGCTCACCAGGGACAGGGGGTTCTGGGGCCAACGTCCTGACTTTC,CASSPGTGGSGANVLTF
TRBV25-1,once,.,TRBJ2-7,TGTGCCAGCAGTCTCACTAACTACGAGCAGTACTTC,CASSLTNYEQYF
TRBV7-9,.,.,TRBJ1-3,TGTGCCAGCAGCTTAGCTGGTCAGGGATCTGGAAACACCATATATTTT,CASSLAGQGSGNTIYF
TRBV3-1/TRBV3-2,.,.,TRBJ1-2,TGTGCCAGCAGCCAAGCGACCGGGGGGAACTATGGCTACACCTTC,CASSQATGGNYGYTF
TRBV7-9,.,TRBD2,TRBJ2-7,TGTGCCAGCAGCTCAAGCGGGGCAGGGCACGAGCAGTACTTC,CASSSSGAGHEQYF
TRBV30,.,TRBD1,TRBJ1-2,TGTGCCGAACAGGGGAGCAGGATCCCACGGGGCTACACCTTC,CAEQGSRIPRGYTF
TRBV6-5,.,.,TRBJ1-6,TGTGCCAGCAGCGAGAGGGGGTCACCCCTCCACTTT,CASSERGSPLHF
TRBV7-8,.,TRBD2,TRBJ2-7,TGTGCCAGCAGCTCGGGGACTAGCGGGAGCGAGCAGTACTTC,CASSSGTSGSEQYF
TRBV3-1/TRBV3-2,.,.,TRBJ1-5,TGTGCCAGCAGCCTCGGACTCCCCACTCAGCCCCAGCATTTT,CASSLGLPTQPQHF
TRBV18,.,TRBD1,TRBJ1-5,TGTGCCAGCTCCCTACAGACAGGGAATCAGCCCCAGCATTTT,CASSLQTGNQPQHF
TRBV27,.,.,TRBJ1-1,TGTGCCAGCACTCGAGGACAGGAAGCTTTCTTT,CASTRGQEAFF
TRBV3-1/TRBV3-2,.,TRBD1,TRBJ2-7,TGTGCCAGCAGCCAAGAGGACAGGGGGGACGAGCAGTACTTC,CASSQEDRGDEQYF
TRBV6-5,.,.,TRBJ1-5,TGTGCCAGCGCCAACGCACAGGGTAGCAATCAGCCCCAGCATTTT,CASANAQGSNQPQHF
TRBV10-3,few,TRBD1,TRBJ2-4,TGTGCCATCAGTCCGGGACAGGGGTCGAACATTCAGTACTTC,CAISPGQGSNIQYF
TRBV7-2,.,TRBD1,TRBJ2-2,TGTGCCAGCAGCGCTCACAGGGGGCGGACCGGGGAGCTGTTTTTT,CASSAHRGRTGELFF
TRBV5-6,.,TRBD1,TRBJ2-5,TGTGCCAGCAGCTTGGACCGAGGACAGGGGACAGAGACCCAGTACTTC,CASSLDRGQGTETQYF
TRBV25-1,.,TRBD1,TRBJ1-2,TGTGCCAGCATCAGGACAGGCCGCCCTAACTATGGCTACACCTTC,CASIRTGRPNYGYTF
TRBV7-2,.,TRBD2,TRBJ2-3,TGTGCCAGCAGCACCCCCCGAGGAGCGGGAGGAGTCACAGATACGCAGTATTTT,CASSTPRGAGGVTDTQYF
TRBV9,.,TRBD1,TRBJ2-2,TGTGCCAGCTCCCGGGACAGCCCTACCGGGGAGCTGTTTTTT,CASSRDSPTGELFF
TRBV12-3/TRBV12-4,.,.,TRBJ2-1,TGTGCCAGCAGTTTTAGTGGTCTACATGAGCAGTTCTTC,CASSFSGLHEQFF
TRBV3-1/TRBV3-2,.,TRBD1,TRBJ2-7,TGTGCCAGCAGCCAGTACAGGGGCGAGCAGTACTTC,CASSQYRGEQYF
TRBV3-1/TRBV3-2,.,.,TRBJ2-1,TGTGCCAGCAGCCCCCCGAGGTCTCCAAATAATGAGCAGTTCTTC,CASSPPRSPNNEQFF
TRBV30,.,TRBD2,TRBJ2-3,TGTGCCTGGAGTGTACTAGCGGGCCCTAGCACAGATACGCAGTATTTT,CAWSVLAGPSTDTQYF
TRBV25-1,.,TRBD2,TRBJ2-3,TGTGCCAGCAGTGAATATCGGCAGGGACTAGGCACAGATACGCAGTATTTT,CASSEYRQGLGTDTQYF
TRBV12-3/TRBV12-4,many,.,TRBJ2-7,TGTGCCAGCCCCCGGAGGGGAGGCGAGCAGTACTTC,CASPRRGGEQYF
TRBV5-4,.,TRBD2,TRBJ2-7,TGTGCCAGCAGCTTCGGACTAGCGGGAGGCTACGAGCAGTACTTC,CASSFGLAGGYEQYF
TRBV27,few,.,TRBJ1-5,TGTGCCAGCTCTTCGGGTCAGGGGTCTGATCAGCCCCAGCATTTT,CASSSGQGSDQPQHF
TRBV29-1,once,.,TRBJ2-7,TGCAGCGCCTACGGACAGTATTCCTCCTACGAGCAGTACTTC,CSAYGQYSSYEQYF
TRBV19,.,TRBD1,TRBJ1-1,TGTGCCAGTAGTATATCCCCAGGGGGCAGAGCTGAAGCTTTCTTT,CASSISPGGRAEAFF
TRBV25-1,once,.,TRBJ1-1,TGTGCCAGCAAGATCGGGGAGGGGACTGAAGCTTTCTTT,CASKIGEGTEAFF
TRBV6-5,.,.,TRBJ2-1,TGTGCCAGCAGTTACGGGCAGGGGTGGCATAATGAGCAGTTCTTC,CASSYGQGWHNEQFF
TRBV3-1/TRBV3-2,.,.,TRBJ2-1,TGTGCCAGCAGCCAAGATGTGGTTGGAGGGGCTTACAATGAGCAGTTCTTC,CASSQDVVGGAYNEQFF
TRBV5-6,.,TRBD2,TRBJ2-5,TGTGCCAGCAGCTTGGGCCCCCGGACTAGCGGGGGACGGGAGACCCAGTACTTC,CASSLGPRTSGGRETQYF
TRBV14,.,TRBD2,TRBJ2-7,TGTGCCAGCAGCCAACCCAGACTGGCGGGAGAGGACGAGCAGTACTTC,CASSQPRLAGEDEQYF
TRBV12-3/TRBV12-4,.,.,TRBJ2-7,TGTGCCAGCAGTTTGATTCGGGACGAGCAGTACTTC,CASSLIRDEQYF
TRBV28,.,TRBD1,TRBJ1-5,TGTGCCAGCAGTCCCCCGGACAGGTGGCAGCCCCAGCATTTT,CASSPPDRWQPQHF
TRBV12-3/TRBV12-4,few,.,TRBJ1-2,TGTGCCAGCAGTTGGGTGCAGGGATATGGCTACACCTTC,CASSWVQGYGYTF
TRBV5-4,.,TRBD2,TRBJ2-3,TGTGCCAGCAGCTCACTAGCGGGAGTGGCAGATACGCAGTATTTT,CASSSLAGVADTQYF
TRBV7-2,.,TRBD2,TRBJ2-3,TGTGCCAGCAGCTTAGAGGCTAGCGGGATTAGCACAGATACGCAGTATTTT,CASSLEASGISTDTQYF
TRBV6-5,.,.,TRBJ1-4,TGTGCCAGCAGTTACATGGGACAAAGTAATGAAAAACTGTTTTTT,CASSYMGQSNEKLFF
TRBV13,once,TRBD2,TRBJ2-7,TGTGCCAGCAGCACGGGACTACCCTACGAGCAGTACTTC,CASSTGLPYEQYF
TRBV5-1,once,TRBD1,TRBJ2-3,TGCGCCAGCAGCCTCCAGGGCGGGACAGGGTTTGCGGATACGCAGTATTTT,CASSLQGGTGFADTQYF
TRBV5-6,.,.,TRBJ2-5,TGTGCCAGCAGCTTGGTCCCCGGCGCGGGGACCCAGTACTTC,CASSLVPGAGTQYF
TRBV6-2/TRBV6-3,.,TRBD2,TRBJ2-2,TGTGCCAGCAGTTACTCGTCCGTGTGGCGGGAGGGTGCCACCGGGGAGCTGTTTTTT,CASSYSSVWREGATGELFF
TRBV6-7,.,TRBD1,TRBJ1-2,TGTGCCAGCAGTTACAGGCAGACAGGGGGCTTTCAAAATGGCTACACCTTC,CASSYRQTGGFQNGYTF
TRBV27,.,.,TRBJ2-6,TGTGCCAGCAGTTTACTCTCTGGGGCCAACGTCCTGACTTTC,CASSLLSGANVLTF
TRBV29-1,.,.,TRBJ2-3,TGCAGCGCCCTCAACGGAGGTGCAGATACGCAGTATTTT,CSALNGGADTQYF
TRBV18,.,TRBD1,TRBJ2-1,TGTGCCAGCTCACTAGGACAGGGTGTCTTCAATGAGCAGTTCTTC,CASSLGQGVFNEQFF
TRBV6-2/TRBV6-3,.,.,TRBJ2-7,TGTGCCAGCAGTTACAGTGGTGGGCATGAGCAGTACTTC,CASSYSGGHEQYF
TRBV27,.,TRBD2,TRBJ2-7,TGTGCCAGCAGTTCCCCACTAGCGGGAGGGCATTACGACGAGCAGTACTTC,CASSSPLAGGHYDEQYF
TRBV7-2,.,TRBD2,TRBJ2-5,TGTGCCAGCAGCCCGAAAGCGGGGACTAGCGGGAGGAGGGAAGAGACCCAGTACTTC,CASSPKAGTSGRREETQYF
TRBV3-1/TRBV3-2,.,.,TRBJ2-7,TGTGCCAGCAGCCTATTCTCCTACGAGCAGTACTTC,CASSLFSYEQYF